The 9 T cell receptor beta chains presented below share a single source sample, sequenced in a study of naive and memory T cell subsets. Study-wide points: Especially in CD8 cells, naive repertoires contained a few larger clonotypes, possibly CD45RA-re-expressing memory cells.

Both TRBC1 and TRBC2 were covered by a beta constant-region primer of two equimolar oligonucleotides. Four rounds of PCR amplified the ligated cDNA using nested alpha and beta constant-region primers plus SP2. TCRdb reprocessed the UMI-ligation and nested PCR reads via MiXCR and lists one record per CDR3 protein. The repertoire includes 120,000 to 150,000 distinct CDR3 sequences, about 20% of them detected once, and 0.11% sits in the top ten. Antigens for these TCRs are unknown. The sample comprised naive CD4+ T cells from blood. Receptors originate from a human donor in good health.

This clonotype turned up a few times. The chain joins TRBV30 to TRBJ2-1, with TRBD1 matching over 8 bases. Germline loops: CDR1 GTSNPN, CDR2 SVGIG (reference sequence). The CDR3 is 13 residues long. With V trimmed by 4 bases and J by 9 bases, 8 bases remained unmatched. CDR3 in amino acids: CAWNPRTGSEQFF. CDR3 sequence (DNA): TGTGCCTGGAACCCGCGGACAGGGAGTGAGCAGTTCTTC.

This clonotype showed up just a few times. This rearrangement joins TRBV7-6 to TRBJ2-1, with 8 bases identical to TRBD2. The CDR3 sequence is 17 residues long. J lost 5 bases, V lost 0 bases, and 9 bases had no gene match. Germline values: CDR1 SGHVS, CDR2 FNYEAQ. The CDR3 reads CASSLAPLAGTNNEQFF. The CDR3, as DNA: TGTGCCAGCAGCTTAGCTCCTCTAGCGGGCACCAACAATGAGCAGTTCTTC.

This chain uses TRBV7-2 with TRBJ2-3; D call uncertain. Germline-derived CDR1 and CDR2 are SGHTA and FQGNSA. V dropped 1 base and J dropped 4 bases, with 6 bases sitting between them. This CDR3 has 13 residues. The CDR3 reads CASSLDSPDTQYF. In DNA, the CDR3 is TGTGCCAGCAGCTTAGATTCCCCAGATACGCAGTATTTT.

This clonotype appeared many times. The chain carries TRBV11-2 and TRBJ2-1, with D perhaps TRBD2 (6 bases). The V gene lost 1 base and the J gene lost 5 bases, with 21 bases spanning the gap. In germline, CDR1 is SGHAT, CDR2 FQNNGV. The CDR3 is 18 residues long. CDR3 in amino acids: CASSLVGTAMTRNNEQFF. In DNA form, the CDR3 reads TGTGCCAGCAGCTTAGTAGGAACAGCCATGACTAGAAACAATGAGCAGTTCTTC. Together with reference TRBV11-2 and TRBJ2-1, the CDR3 gives the full variable domain: EAGVAQSPRYKIIEKRQSVAFWCNPISGHATLYWYQQILGQGPKLLIQFQNNGVVDDSQLPKDRFSAERLKGVDSTLKIQPAKLEDSAVYLCASSLVGTAMTRNNEQFFGPGTRLTVL.

To note about this clonotype: A read error may produce the germline difference seen at one junction end. The chain has TRBV7-6 and TRBJ2-5; 7 bases match TRBD1. Germline V gene sequence: CDR1 SGHVS, CDR2 FNYEAQ. The CDR3 runs to 14 residues. CDR3 sequence (DNA): TGTGTCAGCAGCCGAACAGGGGCGCAAGAGACCCAGTACTTC. Its translation: CVSSRTGAQETQYF.

The rearrangement uses TRBV20-1 and TRBJ2-5; D gene ambiguous. Germline loops: CDR1 DFQATT, CDR2 SNEGSKA (reference sequence). V was clipped by 2 bases and J by 4 bases, with 14 bases between them. There are 14 residues in the CDR3. The CDR3 reads CSARTRGYGETQYF. CDR3 nucleotides: TGCAGTGCTAGAACCAGAGGATATGGAGAGACCCAGTACTTC.

This chain connects TRBV20-1 to TRBJ1-2; TRBD1 might be the D (5 bases). The CDR3 runs 18 residues. Deletions cut 0 bases from V and 3 bases from J, with 23 bases between. From germline, CDR1 is DFQATT and CDR2 SNEGSKA (reference sequence). CDR3 nucleotides: TGCAGTGCTAGAGATTCGGTCAGGGATCGATTAGAGGACTATGGCTACACCTTC. This gives the protein CSARDSVRDRLEDYGYTF.

The chain recombines TRBV11-2 with TRBJ1-3; D gene unclear. Per germline, CDR1 SGHAT and CDR2 FQNNGV. Trimming took 7 bases from V and 0 from J, leaving 19 bases between them. This CDR3 contains 17 residues. The CDR3 here is CASTPGGNFISGNTIYF. The CDR3 DNA follows: TGTGCCAGCACCCCAGGAGGGAACTTTATCTCTGGAAACACCATATATTTT.

This rearrangement joins TRBV20-1 to TRBJ2-1, with 9 bases lining up with TRBD1. The CDR3 has 17 residues. The V and J ends lost 2 bases and 6 bases, in that order; junction bases with no gene match: 14. Per germline, CDR1 DFQATT and CDR2 SNEGSKA (reference sequence). CDR3 bases: TGCAGTGCTAGACCTATTAACAGGGGGCGGAAGAGCAATGAGCAGTTCTTC. Its translation is CSARPINRGRKSNEQFF.